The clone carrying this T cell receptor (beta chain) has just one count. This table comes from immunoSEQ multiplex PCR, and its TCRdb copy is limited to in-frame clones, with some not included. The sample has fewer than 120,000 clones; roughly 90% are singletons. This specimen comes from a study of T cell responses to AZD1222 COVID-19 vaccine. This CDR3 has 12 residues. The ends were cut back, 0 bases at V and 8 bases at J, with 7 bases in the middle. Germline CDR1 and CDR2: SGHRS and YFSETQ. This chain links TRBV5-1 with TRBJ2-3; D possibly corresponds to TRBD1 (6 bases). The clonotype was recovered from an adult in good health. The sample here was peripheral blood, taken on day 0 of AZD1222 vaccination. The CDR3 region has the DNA TGCGCCAGCAGCTTGGTAGGGGGTACGCAGTATTTT. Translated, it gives CASSLVGGTQYF.